These 11 T cell receptor beta chains were sequenced from one sample in a study of OX40 agonist ivuxolimab in advanced cancers. Here immunoSEQ multiplex PCR was the method, and the copy in TCRdb shows in-frame clones only, minus some. The sample records about 35,000 clones, around four fifths being singletons. Specimen: CD4+ or CD8+ T cells sorted from blood, collected in a trial of the OX40 agonist ivuxolimab. These TCRs come from an adult with an advanced solid tumor such as melanoma, head and neck, liver or kidney cancer.

The table lists this clone with a few counts. The chain links TRBV28 to TRBJ2-7; D not resolved. This CDR3 is 15 amino acids long. Germline lookup yields CDR1 MDHEN and CDR2 SYDVKM. V lost 6 bases, J lost 1 base, and 16 bases lay in between. CDR3 nucleotides: TGTGCCAGCAGGACCCAGGTGGGGTTTTCCTACGAGCAGTACTTC. This gives the protein CASRTQVGFSYEQYF.

For this clone: It may be a read error: a sequence one base away is much more abundant. This sequence joins TRBV7-9 and TRBJ2-7, with D unresolved. This CDR3 spans 12 amino acids. Looked up from germline, CDR1 is SEHNR and CDR2 is FQNEAQ (reference sequence). The germline V and J ends were trimmed by 3 bases and 3 bases, with 6 bases remaining between them. CDR3 in amino acids: CASSLDHYEQYF. The CDR3 bases are TGTGCCAGCAGCTTGGATCACTACGAGCAGTACTTC.

The chain has TRBV27 and TRBJ2-7, with 11 bases lining up with TRBD1. V was pared by 5 bases and J by 6 bases, with 3 bases of the junction left unmatched. Germline loops: CDR1 MNHEY, CDR2 SMNVEV (reference sequence). The CDR3 is 13 amino acids. The CDR3 nucleotides are TGTGCCAGCAGTCGGACAGGGGGCTTCGAGCAGTACTTC. Translated: CASSRTGGFEQYF.

This clone was seen only once. The chain has TRBV15 and TRBJ1-2; no clear D. In germline, CDR1 is LNHNV, CDR2 YYDKDF (reference sequence). The length of the CDR3 is 12 residues. Trimming took off 1 base at V and 4 bases at J, with 4 bases between the two ends. The CDR3 is CATSRAGYGYTF. CDR3 bases: TGTGCCACCAGCAGAGCCGGCTATGGCTACACCTTC.

The chain carries TRBV4-1 and TRBJ1-5, with D perhaps TRBD1 (5 bases). CDR3 length equals 14 residues. The germline gives CDR1 MGHRA, CDR2 YSYEKL. In DNA, the CDR3 is TGCGCGACCGGCGGGGCGGGTAGCAATCAGCCCCAGCATTTT. Protein sequence: CATGGAGSNQPQHF.

The chain carries TRBV7-9 and TRBJ2-7; no reliable D call. Deletions cut 9 bases from V and 3 bases from J, with 9 bases between. Germline CDR1 SEHNR, CDR2 FQNEAQ (reference sequence). This CDR3 comprises 11 residues. In nucleotides, the CDR3 is TGTGCCAGTGTATGGGGCTACGAGCAGTACTTC. Its translation: CASVWGYEQYF.

In this sample, this clone is medium-sized. This chain links TRBV6-4 with TRBJ2-3; TRBD2 matches at 8 bases. The CDR3 is 15 amino acids. CDR1 is MRHNA and CDR2 is SNTAGT in the germline V gene. The junction had 0 bases not matched to a gene; V was cut back by 0 bases and J by 1 base. Written as DNA, the CDR3 is TGTGCCAGCAGTGACTCTAGCGGGGGCACAGATACGCAGTATTTT. Translated: CASSDSSGGTDTQYF.

This clone has more than one count but fewer than ten. The genes are TRBV9 and TRBJ1-2; unclear D gene. Germline CDR1 is SGDLS and CDR2 is YYNGEE. The CDR3 has 12 amino acids. V lost 4 bases and J lost 8, with 12 bases in between. This CDR3 reads CASSTGSLGYTF. For the CDR3, the DNA is TGTGCCAGCAGCACGGGAAGCCTCGGCTACACCTTC.

This chain joins TRBV29-1 and TRBJ1-1, with a possible D match to TRBD1 (5 bases). CDR1 is SQVTM, CDR2 ANQGSEA, per germline. The CDR3 runs to 12 residues. V was cut by 7 bases and J by 3 bases, with 12 bases left in between. CDR3 coding DNA: TGCAGCGCCTTGACAGAACACACTGAAGCTTTCTTT. Translating it yields CSALTEHTEAFF.

The chain is built from TRBV6-6 and TRBJ1-2; D is unclear. The germline gives CDR1 MNHNY, CDR2 SVGAGI (reference sequence). This CDR3 region has 12 residues. The V end was cut by 6 bases, the J end by 3 bases, with 8 bases between. CDR3 residues: CASRRADYGYTF. The CDR3 DNA reads as TGTGCCAGCAGGAGGGCGGACTATGGCTACACCTTC.

This clone was counted a single time. The chain employs TRBV27 and TRBJ2-7, with 10 bases that match TRBD1. With V trimmed by 6 bases and J by 4 bases, 6 bases remained unmatched. Germline CDR1 and CDR2: MNHEY and SMNVEV (reference sequence). The CDR3 is made up of 14 amino acids. CDR3 amino acids: CASSLTGGQYEQYF. CDR3 in DNA: TGTGCCAGCAGCCTGACAGGGGGCCAATACGAGCAGTACTTC.